This TCR beta chain comes out of a study of blood T cell repertoires in COVID-19. Germline V lookup: CDR1 LNHDA, CDR2 SQIVND (reference sequence). The CDR3 consists of 15 residues. Trimming removed 8 bases at V and 5 bases at J, with 19 bases between. The assay was immunoSEQ multiplex PCR, and TCRdb's table has in-frame clones only and misses some. The profile shows roughly 63,000 clones, under 85% of them singletons. The material sequenced was peripheral blood. This sequence was found in a woman of 80 years or more with acute or convalescent COVID-19. V usage is TRBV19 and J usage is TRBJ2-1; D may be TRBD2 (6 bases). The CDR3 spells CASSRVAGGNNEQFF. In nucleotides, the CDR3 is TGTGCCAGTTCCCGGGTGGCGGGCGGGAACAATGAGCAGTTCTTC.